These 5 T cell receptor beta chains came from one sample sequenced in a study of blood T cells in healthy people across ages. Using a J-beta primer mix together with a sample-barcoded 5' primer, a second PCR was run for roughly 7 to 11 cycles. TCRdb reprocessed the 5' RACE reads with MiXCR, giving one entry per CDR3 protein. Here the sample spans some 700,000 distinct CDR3 sequences, roughly 45% being singletons. Sequencing was done on a sample of blood. These receptor sequences come from a woman aged 60 to 75 in good health.

The table lists this clonotype with a few counts. The chain combines TRBV5-1 with TRBJ1-1; D is undetermined. V was trimmed by 4 bases and J by 9 bases, leaving 16 bases between them. Germline V gives CDR1 SGHRS, CDR2 YFSETQ. This CDR3 has 13 residues. The CDR3 loop is CASSPDRYPKAFF. In nucleotides, the CDR3 is TGCGCCAGCAGCCCGGATCGGTACCCGAAAGCTTTCTTT.

This chain connects TRBV12-3 or TRBV12-4 to TRBJ1-5; 8 nucleotides match TRBD1. The CDR3 runs 14 residues. V lost 5 bases to trimming and J lost 9 bases; unmatched junction nucleotides: 9. CDR3 in DNA: TGTGCCAGCAGTCTAGTAGACAGGGGTCGGCCCCAGCATTTT. Translating gives CASSLVDRGRPQHF.

The chain links TRBV19 to TRBJ1-1; 8 bases agree with TRBD1. The CDR3 spans 13 residues. The germline V gene has CDR1 LNHDA and CDR2 SQIVND (reference sequence). With V trimmed by 6 bases and J by 4 bases, 4 bases remained unmatched. CDR3: CASRAGGFTEAFF. CDR3 bases: TGTGCCAGTAGAGCAGGGGGCTTCACTGAAGCTTTCTTT.

The V call is TRBV6-5, the J call TRBJ2-7, with TRBD2 matching 7 bases. TRBJ2-1 matches the DNA end more closely, so the J call is doubtful. Germline CDR1 and CDR2: MNHEY and SVGAGI. The CDR3 sequence is 15 residues long. CDR3 region: CASSYSLAESNEQFF. The CDR3 DNA follows: TGTGCCAGCAGTTACAGCCTAGCGGAAAGTAATGAGCAGTTCTTC.

V is TRBV13 and J is TRBJ1-1; the D gene is possibly TRBD1 (6 bases). The CDR3 has 18 residues. Germline CDR1 is PRHDT and CDR2 is FYEKMQ (reference sequence). V gave up 3 bases and J gave up 1 base, with 21 bases separating them. CDR3 sequence reads: CASSFNFLPGHENTEAFF. The CDR3 DNA follows: TGTGCCAGCAGCTTTAATTTTTTGCCGGGACACGAGAACACTGAAGCTTTCTTT.